Below are 18 T cell receptor beta chains sequenced from a single sample in a study of blood T cell repertoires in COVID-19 (dated by TCRdb to 2018 to 2021). The library was obtained by the immunoSEQ multiplex PCR assay. The immuneACCESS repertoire file appears here via TCRdb, limited to in-frame rearrangements. These files lack a portion of the clones; in checked studies, under half of the deficit traces to unresolved V genes, and the cause of the others is not known. This sample lists over 35,000 clones; approximately 88% were detected once. The ten largest make up almost 8% of the sample. Sequencing was carried out using peripheral blood. The receptors come from a man in his fifties with acute or convalescent COVID-19.

This rearrangement joins TRBV30 to TRBJ2-7, with 7 bases fitting TRBD2. Per the germline V gene, CDR1 is GTSNPN and CDR2 is SVGIG (reference sequence). The CDR3 is 13 amino acids. V trimming: 3 bases; J trimming: 9 bases; junction bases outside the gene matches: 11. CDR3 residues: CAWRDSGEGTQYF. Here the CDR3 DNA reads TGTGCCTGGAGGGACTCGGGGGAGGGTACGCAGTACTTC.

The chain links TRBV12-3 or TRBV12-4 to TRBJ1-1, with D uncertain. The CDR3 is 11 residues long. V dropped 6 bases and J dropped 8 bases, with 10 bases sitting between them. Written as DNA, the CDR3 is TGTGCCAGCAGCCAAACATGGGAAGCTTTCTTT. Amino acids: CASSQTWEAFF.

This chain links TRBV20-1 with TRBJ2-7; 8 bases align to TRBD2. This CDR3 spans 16 amino acids. V shed 3 bases, J shed 3 bases, and the junction held 13 bases outside the gene matches. In germline, CDR1 is DFQATT, CDR2 SNEGSKA (reference sequence). In nucleotides, the CDR3 is TGCAGTGCTAGTAAAGTTGCACTTGCGGGAGGCTACGAGCAGTACTTC. It codes for CSASKVALAGGYEQYF.

The chain links TRBV5-1 to TRBJ1-2, with 9 bases lining up with TRBD1. The V gene end was trimmed by 5 bases and the J gene end by 3 bases; junction bases not matched to a gene: 17. The CDR3 totals 18 residues. Germline CDR1 reads SGHRS; CDR2 reads YFSETQ. CDR3 region: CASRGPRDREPYDYGYTF. CDR3 bases: TGCGCCAGCAGGGGGCCACGGGACAGGGAACCTTATGACTATGGCTACACCTTC.

The chain carries TRBV7-8 and TRBJ1-5; a possible D gene is TRBD1 (6 bases). V gave up 1 base and J gave up 0 bases, with 19 bases separating them. Per the germline V gene, CDR1 is SGHVS and CDR2 is FQNEAQ. There are 19 residues in the CDR3. This CDR3 reads CASSLVARQGSYSNQPQHF. The CDR3 bases are TGTGCCAGCAGCTTAGTAGCTCGGCAGGGGTCCTATAGCAATCAGCCCCAGCATTTT.

The chain is built from TRBV19 and TRBJ2-3; TRBD2 matches at 9 bases. Germline trimming cut 5 bases from V and 6 bases from J; bases unmatched to any gene: 6. Germline V gene lookup returns CDR1 LNHDA and CDR2 SQIVND (reference sequence). CDR3 length: 14 residues. The CDR3 loop is CASSRRGGQDTQYF. In DNA, the CDR3 is TGTGCCAGTAGTCGGCGGGGGGGCCAGGATACGCAGTATTTT.

CDR3 loop: CASSEEPSGQGEQFF. For the CDR3, the DNA is TGTGCCAGCAGTGAGGAGCCTAGCGGGCAAGGTGAGCAGTTCTTC. The rearrangement uses TRBV6-1 and TRBJ2-1; 8 bases are a match to TRBD2. The CDR3 covers 15 residues. V lost 3 bases, J lost 9 bases, and 10 bases stayed unmatched. Germline CDR1 is MNHNS and CDR2 is SASEGT.

This chain links TRBV19 with TRBJ1-6; D uncertain. This CDR3 spans 13 amino acids. Germline values: CDR1 LNHDA, CDR2 SQIVND (reference sequence). V was shortened by 3 bases and J by 9 bases, with 9 bases between the two germline ends. DNA of the CDR3: TGTGCCAGTAGTATTTTTGGGAGTTCACCCCTCCACTTT. It is translated as CASSIFGSSPLHF.

The sample holds one count of this clone. The chain links TRBV28 to TRBJ2-2; D uncertain. Germline CDR1 and CDR2: MDHEN and SYDVKM. The CDR3 has 13 residues. V was cut by 1 base and J by 5 bases, with 5 bases left in between. CDR3 DNA sequence: TGTGCCAGCAGTTTATACATTACCGGGGAGCTGTTTTTT. Protein sequence: CASSLYITGELFF.

This chain links TRBV27 with TRBJ2-4; TRBD1 agrees at 7 bases. Germline values: CDR1 MNHEY, CDR2 SMNVEV (reference sequence). This CDR3 is built from 14 residues. The V gene end was trimmed by 5 bases and the J gene end by 8 bases; junction bases not matched to a gene: 9. CDR3 nucleotides: TGTGCCAGCAGTGACTACAGACAGGGATACATTCAGTACTTC. It encodes CASSDYRQGYIQYF.

This rearrangement joins TRBV6-5 to TRBJ2-7; 12 nucleotides match TRBD2. The ends lost 6 bases at V and 5 bases at J; junction bases unmatched: 5. The CDR3 is 14 amino acids. Germline V lookup: CDR1 MNHEY, CDR2 SVGAGI. The CDR3 sequence: CASRRTSGDHEQYF. The CDR3 nucleotides read TGTGCCAGCAGGAGGACTAGCGGGGACCACGAGCAGTACTTC.

The chain combines TRBV7-9 with TRBJ1-1; D uncertain. The CDR3 has 13 amino acids. The germline CDR1 and CDR2 sequences are SEHNR and FQNEAQ (reference sequence). Between the trimmed V and J ends, which lost 3 bases and 3 bases, there was a span of 8 bases. CDR3 region: CASSFWQDTEAFF. CDR3 nucleotides: TGTGCCAGCAGCTTTTGGCAGGACACTGAAGCTTTCTTT.

V gene TRBV6-5 combines with J gene TRBJ1-1, with 11 bases lining up with TRBD1. Germline loops: CDR1 MNHEY, CDR2 SVGAGI. With 7 bases clipped from V and 4 bases from J, the junction kept 2 bases outside the gene matches. The CDR3 consists of 13 residues. In DNA form, the CDR3 reads TGTGCCAGCATGGGGACAGGGGGCACTGAAGCTTTCTTT. Its protein product is CASMGTGGTEAFF.

The chain recombines TRBV6-5 with TRBJ1-2; 7 nucleotides match TRBD1. V was pared by 6 bases and J by 8 bases, with 6 bases of the junction left unmatched. CDR3 length equals 12 residues. Germline loops: CDR1 MNHEY, CDR2 SVGAGI. The CDR3 DNA sequence: TGTGCCAGCAGACCGACAGGGTACGGCTACACCTTC. This translates into CASRPTGYGYTF.

The chain carries TRBV7-9 and TRBJ2-7, with D tentatively TRBD2 (5 bases). V was cut by 10 bases and J by 1 base, with 11 bases left in between. Germline V gives CDR1 SEHNR, CDR2 FQNEAQ (reference sequence). CDR3 length: 12 amino acids. This CDR3 is CATDGESYEQYF. In DNA, the CDR3 is TGTGCCACGGACGGGGAATCCTACGAGCAGTACTTC.

V gene TRBV7-9 combines with J gene TRBJ1-6, with 7 bases that match TRBD1. J lost 6 bases, V lost 10 bases, and 9 bases had no gene match. Germline assignment: CDR1 SEHNR and CDR2 FQNEAQ (reference sequence). The CDR3 contains 14 residues. As DNA, the CDR3 is TGTGCCACCAGACAGGGTGTGAGTAATTCACCCCTCCACTTT. This sequence encodes CATRQGVSNSPLHF.

The chain carries TRBV7-2 and TRBJ2-7; 10 nucleotides match TRBD1. Germline lookup yields CDR1 SGHTA and CDR2 FQGNSA. This CDR3 spans 15 amino acids. J lost 2 bases, V lost 5 bases, and 6 bases had no gene match. The CDR3 DNA is TGTGCCAGCAGCCTCCTGGGACAGGGGCCCTACGAGCAGTACTTC. This translates into CASSLLGQGPYEQYF.

The V gene is TRBV27, the J gene TRBJ1-5; TRBD1 might be the D (5 bases). Trimming pared 4 bases from V and 3 bases from J, leaving 10 bases between. The CDR3 is 14 residues long. Per germline, CDR1 MNHEY and CDR2 SMNVEV (reference sequence). Here the CDR3 reads CASSSWGVNQPQHF. The CDR3, as DNA: TGTGCCAGCAGTTCCTGGGGCGTCAATCAGCCCCAGCATTTT.